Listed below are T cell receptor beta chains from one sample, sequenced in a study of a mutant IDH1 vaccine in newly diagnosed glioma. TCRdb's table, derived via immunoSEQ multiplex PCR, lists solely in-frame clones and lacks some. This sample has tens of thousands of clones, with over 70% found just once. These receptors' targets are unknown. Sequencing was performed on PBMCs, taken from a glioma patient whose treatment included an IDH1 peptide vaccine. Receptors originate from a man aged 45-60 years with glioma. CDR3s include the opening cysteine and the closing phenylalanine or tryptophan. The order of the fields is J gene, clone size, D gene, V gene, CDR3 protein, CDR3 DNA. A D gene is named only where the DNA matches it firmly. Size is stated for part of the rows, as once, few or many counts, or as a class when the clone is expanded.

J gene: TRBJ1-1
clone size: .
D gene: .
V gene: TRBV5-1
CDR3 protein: CASSLDRGTEAFF
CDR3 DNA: TGCGCCAGCAGCCTCGATAGGGGCACTGAAGCTTTCTTT

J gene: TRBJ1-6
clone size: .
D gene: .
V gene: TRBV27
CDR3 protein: CASSSPAGTGRGVLHF
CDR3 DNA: TGTGCCAGCAGTTCCCCCGCCGGGACGGGGAGGGGAGTCCTCCACTTT

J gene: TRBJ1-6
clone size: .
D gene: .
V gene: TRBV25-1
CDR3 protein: CASSATQGGWDNSPLHF
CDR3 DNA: TGTGCCAGCAGTGCGACCCAGGGAGGGTGGGATAATTCACCCCTCCACTTT

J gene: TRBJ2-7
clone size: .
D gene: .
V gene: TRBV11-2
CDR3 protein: CASSTTGWSSYEQYF
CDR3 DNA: TGTGCCAGCAGCACCACAGGTTGGAGCTCCTACGAGCAGTACTTC

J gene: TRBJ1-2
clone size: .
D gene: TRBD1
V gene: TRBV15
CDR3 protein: CATSGDRGDYGYTF
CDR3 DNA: TGTGCCACCAGCGGGGACAGGGGAGACTATGGCTACACCTTC

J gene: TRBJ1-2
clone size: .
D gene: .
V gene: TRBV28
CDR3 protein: CASSLSGGGYTF
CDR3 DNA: TGTGCCAGCAGTTTATCGGGGGGGGGCTACACCTTC

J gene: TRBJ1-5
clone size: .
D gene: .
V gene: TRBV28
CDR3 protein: CASSEGFSSNQPQHF
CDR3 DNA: TGTGCCAGCAGTGAAGGATTTAGTAGCAATCAGCCCCAGCATTTT

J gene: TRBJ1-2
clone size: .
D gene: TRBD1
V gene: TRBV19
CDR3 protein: CASSPQTGNYGYTF
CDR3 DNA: TGTGCCAGTAGTCCTCAGACAGGGAACTATGGCTACACCTTC

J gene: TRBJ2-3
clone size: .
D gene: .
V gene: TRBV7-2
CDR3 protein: CASSLSVDTQYF
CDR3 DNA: TGTGCCAGCAGCTTATCTGTAGATACGCAGTATTTT

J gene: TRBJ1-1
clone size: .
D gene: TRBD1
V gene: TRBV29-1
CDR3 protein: CSSSGTGGTMNTEAFF
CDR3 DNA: TGCAGCTCTTCCGGGACAGGGGGGACAATGAACACTGAAGCTTTCTTT

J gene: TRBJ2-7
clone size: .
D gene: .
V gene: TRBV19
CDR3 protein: CASSTGPGLEEQYF
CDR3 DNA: TGTGCCAGTTCTACAGGGCCGGGACTGGAGGAGCAGTACTTC

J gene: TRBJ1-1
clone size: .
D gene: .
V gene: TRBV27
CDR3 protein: CASSLGLGNTEAFF
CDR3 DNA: TGTGCCAGCAGCTTGGGGTTAGGGAACACTGAAGCTTTCTTT

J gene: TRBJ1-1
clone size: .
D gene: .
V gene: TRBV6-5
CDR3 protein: CASSYSRGSLNTEAFF
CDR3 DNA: TGTGCCAGCAGTTACTCACGCGGCAGCCTGAACACTGAAGCTTTCTTT

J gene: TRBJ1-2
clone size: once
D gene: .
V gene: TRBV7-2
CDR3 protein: CASSIVLSTNYGYTF
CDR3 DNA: TGTGCCAGCAGCATCGTCCTCTCAACTAACTATGGCTACACCTTC

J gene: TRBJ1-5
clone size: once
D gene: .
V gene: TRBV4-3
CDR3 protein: CASSPSFDSNQPQHF
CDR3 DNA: TGCGCCAGCAGCCCATCATTCGACAGTAATCAGCCCCAGCATTTT